These 9 T cell receptor beta chains originate from one sample sequenced in a study of T cell responses to AZD1222 COVID-19 vaccine. Here immunoSEQ multiplex PCR was the method, and the copy in TCRdb shows in-frame clones only, minus some. The sample has under 200,000 clones; roughly 90% are singletons. This specimen was peripheral blood, taken on day 0 of AZD1222 vaccination. These receptor sequences come from an adult in good health.

This sequence joins TRBV15 and TRBJ2-1; perhaps TRBD1 as D (6 bases). Between the trimmed V and J ends, which lost 1 base and 7 bases, there was a span of 11 bases. The germline V gene has CDR1 LNHNV and CDR2 YYDKDF (reference sequence). The CDR3 runs 14 residues. CDR3 amino acids: CATSRGAQGNEQFF. In nucleotides, the CDR3 is TGTGCCACCAGCAGAGGGGCCCAGGGGAATGAGCAGTTCTTC.

CDR3: CASSTGGGLYGYTF. The CDR3 DNA is TGCGCCAGCAGCACCGGCGGCGGGCTCTATGGCTACACCTTC. This sequence joins TRBV5-1 and TRBJ1-2; unclear D gene. The length of the CDR3 is 14 residues. Trimming removed 4 bases at V and 4 bases at J, with 14 bases between. Germline CDR1 reads SGHRS; CDR2 reads YFSETQ.

The chain joins TRBV27 to TRBJ1-1; 9 bases align to TRBD1. The V gene's germline CDR1 is MNHEY and CDR2 SMNVEV (reference sequence). The CDR3 has 14 residues. V was pared by 5 bases and J by 1 base, with 2 bases of the junction left unmatched. CDR3 amino acids: CASSPGQGNTEAFF. The DNA for the CDR3 is TGTGCCAGCAGTCCGGGACAGGGGAACACTGAAGCTTTCTTT.

The gene calls are TRBV4-1 and TRBJ1-1, with a possible D match to TRBD1 (5 bases). CDR1 and CDR2 (germline): MGHRA, YSYEKL. The CDR3 spans 17 residues. V was cut by 1 base and J by 0 bases, with 15 bases left in between. DNA of the CDR3: TGCGCCAGCAGCCAAGCTGTGGCAGGGAACATGAACACTGAAGCTTTCTTT. Its translation is CASSQAVAGNMNTEAFF.

This sequence joins TRBV7-8 and TRBJ2-7; the D is unclear. Germline assignment: CDR1 SGHVS and CDR2 FQNEAQ. Trimming took off 1 base at V and 5 bases at J, with 9 bases between the two ends. The CDR3 has 13 residues. The CDR3 here is CASSLGAANEQYF. The CDR3 DNA is TGTGCCAGCAGCTTAGGGGCGGCAAACGAGCAGTACTTC.

This chain links TRBV2 with TRBJ2-5; TRBD1 aligns across 11 bases. Germline values: CDR1 SNHLY, CDR2 FYNNEI. Trimming at V came to 5 bases and at J to 4 bases, leaving 3 bases not matched to a gene. The length of the CDR3 is 14 residues. CDR3 sequence (DNA): TGTGCCAGCAGTCGGGACAGGGGGATAGAGACCCAGTACTTC. It encodes CASSRDRGIETQYF.

The chain combines TRBV5-6 with TRBJ2-7; possibly TRBD1 for D (5 bases). From germline, CDR1 is SGHDT and CDR2 YYEEEE. The V end lost 1 base, the J end lost 6 bases, and 8 bases lay between the germline ends. The CDR3 runs to 12 residues. Here the CDR3 reads CASSLRGPEQYF. Written as DNA, the CDR3 is TGTGCCAGCAGCTTGAGGGGCCCCGAGCAGTACTTC.

This clone was seen a handful of times. The chain joins TRBV7-9 to TRBJ1-2, with 7 bases that match TRBD1. The CDR3 spans 14 residues. J was trimmed by 4 bases and V by 2 bases; bases with no gene match: 4. CDR1 and CDR2 from the germline V gene are SEHNR and FQNEAQ (reference sequence). This chain's CDR3 is CASSLPGTVYGYTF. As DNA, the CDR3 is TGTGCCAGCAGCTTACCTGGGACAGTCTATGGCTACACCTTC.

This clone was seen a single time. Germline and junction disagree at one end, which may indicate a read error. This chain joins TRBV7-7 and TRBJ2-5; 8 bases fit TRBD1. Germline V gene sequence: CDR1 SSHAT, CDR2 FNYEAQ (reference sequence). The CDR3 runs to 14 residues. As DNA, the CDR3 is TGTGCTAGCAGCCCTCAGGGGGCCCAAGAGACCCAGTACTTC. Amino acid sequence: CASSPQGAQETQYF.